The T cell receptor (beta chain) under discussion was sequenced for a study of blood T cell repertoires in COVID-19 (dated by TCRdb to about 2020). Regarding the study in general: Samples from collaborators originated in the United States, Italy and Spain and spanned both the acute and convalescent phases of COVID-19. Subjects who had been exposed to COVID-19, were actively infected with it, or had recovered from it provided the deeply sampled blood TCRbeta repertoires that made up the dataset. The material from the prospective study consisted of cDNA or gDNA derived from T cells, B-cell-depleted T cells, or PBMCs. Where available, HLA class I and class II types were obtained from metadata supplied by the sample provider rather than from assay-based typing. The samples were drawn from two sources: the first 160 participants of the ongoing ImmuneRACE study, and 950 to 1,500 subjects contributed by 6 global collaborators. Nearly every sample came with metadata listing a de-identified subject ID, COVID-19 status, age in years and sex. The repertoires were released in a freely available public database intended as a resource for research on the immune response to SARS-CoV-2.

Comments on this clone: The antigen it recognizes is unknown. No base-level quality is on record; no much larger clone is a single base apart.

TCRbeta CDR3 regions were amplified from genomic DNA using the immunoSEQ Assay, a bias-controlled multiplex PCR. The authors' analysis ran thus. The number of nucleated cells in each sample was estimated from the amplification of reference gene primers within the assay. Sequence reads were collapsed and filtered to measure the absolute abundance of every unique TCRbeta CDR3 rearrangement. For each sample, productive Simpson clonality was calculated by taking the square root of Simpson's diversity index across productive rearrangements. What TCRdb holds here is the immuneACCESS table cut down to in-frame rearrangements. Part of the clones is not present; checked against another copy, under half of the missing clones reflect an unresolved V gene, and the others are unexplained. V and J calls and clone size follow that table, whereas D and trimming were derived from the DNA. This sample has about 220,000 clones in its table, and approximately 81% of those were observed once. Of the sample, roughly 4.6% is held by the ten largest clones.

Another Seattle source contributed samples from volunteer blood donors who had recovered from COVID-19. Each collaborating institution followed its own protocols to collect whole blood in K2EDTA tubes. For TCRbeta analysis, collaborators shipped samples in one of three forms: frozen whole blood, isolated PBMCs, or DNA extracted from either of those sample types. Results and caveats for the whole study, not just this receptor: The quantity of clinical and demographic metadata differed by source and by participant and was supplied without curation.

Germline trimming: 4 bases from V, 3 bases from J; junction bases outside gene matches: 9. The germline V gene supplies CDR1 SGHRS and CDR2 YFSETQ. Spanning cysteine to phenylalanine, the CDR3 consists of 15 amino acids. The only DNA kept is the CDR3, 45 bases in frame from the first base. Source material: peripheral blood. The sequence joins TRBV5-1 to TRBJ2-7; TRBD1 matches 8 bases in the middle. This receptor was obtained from a woman aged 55-69 years who had recovered from COVID-19. The nucleotide sequence is given as TGCGCCAGCAGCGGTACAGGGGGTTCCTTCTACGAGCAGTACTTC. Its protein reads: CASSGTGGSFYEQYF.